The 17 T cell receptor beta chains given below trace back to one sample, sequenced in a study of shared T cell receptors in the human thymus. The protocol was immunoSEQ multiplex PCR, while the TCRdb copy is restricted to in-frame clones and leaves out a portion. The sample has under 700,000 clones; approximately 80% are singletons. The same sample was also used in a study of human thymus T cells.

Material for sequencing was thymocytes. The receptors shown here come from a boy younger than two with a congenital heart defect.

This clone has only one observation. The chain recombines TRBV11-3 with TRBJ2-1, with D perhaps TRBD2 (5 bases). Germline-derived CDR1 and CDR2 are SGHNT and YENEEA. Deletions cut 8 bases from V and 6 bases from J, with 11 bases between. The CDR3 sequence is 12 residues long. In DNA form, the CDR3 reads TGTGCCAGCGGGGAGCGGCCCAATGAGCAGTTCTTC. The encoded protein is CASGERPNEQFF.

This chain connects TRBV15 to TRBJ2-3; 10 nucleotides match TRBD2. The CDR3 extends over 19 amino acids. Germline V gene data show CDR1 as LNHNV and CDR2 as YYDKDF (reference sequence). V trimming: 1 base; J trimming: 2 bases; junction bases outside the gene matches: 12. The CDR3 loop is CATSRGTISSGGSTDTQYF. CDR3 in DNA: TGTGCCACCAGCAGAGGGACGATATCTAGCGGGGGTTCCACAGATACGCAGTATTTT.

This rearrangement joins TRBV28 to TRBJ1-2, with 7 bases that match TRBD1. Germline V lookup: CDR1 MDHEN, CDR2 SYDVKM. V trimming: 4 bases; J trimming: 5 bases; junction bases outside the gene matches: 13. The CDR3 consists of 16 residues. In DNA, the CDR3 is TGTGCCAGCAGTTGGAGCCCCTCGACAGGGAGGTATGGCTACACCTTC. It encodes CASSWSPSTGRYGYTF.

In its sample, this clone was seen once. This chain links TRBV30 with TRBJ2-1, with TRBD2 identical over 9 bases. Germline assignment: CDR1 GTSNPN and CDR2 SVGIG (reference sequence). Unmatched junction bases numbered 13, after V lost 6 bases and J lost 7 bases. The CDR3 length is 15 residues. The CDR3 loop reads CACAYSGSFSNEQFF. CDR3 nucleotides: TGTGCCTGCGCTTATAGCGGGAGTTTTTCAAATGAGCAGTTCTTC.

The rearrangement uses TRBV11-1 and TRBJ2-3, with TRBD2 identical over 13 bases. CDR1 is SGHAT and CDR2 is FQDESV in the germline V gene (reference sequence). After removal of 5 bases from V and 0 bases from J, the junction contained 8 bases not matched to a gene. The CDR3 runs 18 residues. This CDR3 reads CASSQRGTSGDSTDTQYF. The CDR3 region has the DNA TGTGCCAGCAGCCAAAGGGGGACTAGCGGGGATAGCACAGATACGCAGTATTTT.

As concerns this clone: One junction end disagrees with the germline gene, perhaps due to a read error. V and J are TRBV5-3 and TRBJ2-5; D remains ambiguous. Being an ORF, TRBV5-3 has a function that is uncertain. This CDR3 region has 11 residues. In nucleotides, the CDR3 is TGTGCCAGAAGCCCTAGAGTAGGAAAGGACTTC. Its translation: CARSPRVGKDF.

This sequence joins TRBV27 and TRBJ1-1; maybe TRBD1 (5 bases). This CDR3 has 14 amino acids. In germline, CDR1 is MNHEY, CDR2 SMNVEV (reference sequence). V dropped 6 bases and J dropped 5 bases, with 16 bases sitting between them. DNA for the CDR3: TGTGCCAGCAGCGCGGGAGAGTGGGGGACTGAAGCTTTCTTT. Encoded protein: CASSAGEWGTEAFF.

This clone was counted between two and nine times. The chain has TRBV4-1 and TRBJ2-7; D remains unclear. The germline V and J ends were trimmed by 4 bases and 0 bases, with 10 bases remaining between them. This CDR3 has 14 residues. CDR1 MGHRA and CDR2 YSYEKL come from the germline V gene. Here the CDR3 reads CASSLSISSYEQYF. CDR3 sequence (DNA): TGCGCCAGCAGCCTATCGATTAGCTCCTACGAGCAGTACTTC.

The CDR3 DNA sequence: TGTGCCAGCAGGCGGGGCACCGGGGAGCTGTTTTTT. Translation: CASRRGTGELFF. The genes are TRBV5-6 and TRBJ2-2, with D tentatively TRBD2 (6 bases). The CDR3 length is 12 residues. V shed 5 bases and J shed 4 bases, with 6 bases lying between them. The germline gives CDR1 SGHDT, CDR2 YYEEEE. Full variable domain (missing parts from reference TRBV5-6 and TRBJ2-2): DAGVTQSPTHLIKTRGQQVTLRCSPKSGHDTVSWYQQALGQGPQFIFQYYEEEERQRGNFPDRFSGHQFPNYSSELNVNALLLGDSALYLCASRRGTGELFFGEGSRLTVL.

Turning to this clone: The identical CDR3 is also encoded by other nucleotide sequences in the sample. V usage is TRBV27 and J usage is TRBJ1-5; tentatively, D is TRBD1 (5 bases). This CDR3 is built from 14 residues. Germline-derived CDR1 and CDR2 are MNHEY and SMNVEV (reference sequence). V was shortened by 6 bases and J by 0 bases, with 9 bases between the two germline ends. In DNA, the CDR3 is TGTGCCAGCAGAAGAACAGGTAGCAATCAGCCCCAGCATTTT. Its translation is CASRRTGSNQPQHF.

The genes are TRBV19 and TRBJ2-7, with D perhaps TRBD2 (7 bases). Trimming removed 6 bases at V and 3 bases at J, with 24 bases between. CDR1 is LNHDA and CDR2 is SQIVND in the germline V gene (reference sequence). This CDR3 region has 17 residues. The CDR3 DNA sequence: TGTGCCAGTAGATACCCTTCACCACGGGGGGCCTACTACGAGCAGTACTTC. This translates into CASRYPSPRGAYYEQYF.

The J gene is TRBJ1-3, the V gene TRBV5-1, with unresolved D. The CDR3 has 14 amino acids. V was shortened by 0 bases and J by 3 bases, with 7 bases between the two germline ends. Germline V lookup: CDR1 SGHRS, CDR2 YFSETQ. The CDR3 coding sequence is TGCGCCAGCAGCTTGGACACAAATGGAAACACCATATATTTT. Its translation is CASSLDTNGNTIYF.

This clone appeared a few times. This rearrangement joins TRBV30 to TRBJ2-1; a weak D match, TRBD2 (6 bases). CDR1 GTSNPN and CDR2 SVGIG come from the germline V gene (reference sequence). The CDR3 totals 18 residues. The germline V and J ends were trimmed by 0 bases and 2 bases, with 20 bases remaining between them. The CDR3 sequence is CAWSVLKEGSKTYNEQFF. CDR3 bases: TGTGCCTGGAGTGTACTTAAGGAGGGCTCCAAAACCTACAATGAGCAGTTCTTC. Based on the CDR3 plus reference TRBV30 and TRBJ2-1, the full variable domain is SQTIHQWPATLVQPVGSPLSLECTVEGTSNPNLYWYRQAAGRGLQLLFYSVGIGQISSEVPQNLSASRPQDRQFILSSKKLLLSDSGFYLCAWSVLKEGSKTYNEQFFGPGTRLTVL.

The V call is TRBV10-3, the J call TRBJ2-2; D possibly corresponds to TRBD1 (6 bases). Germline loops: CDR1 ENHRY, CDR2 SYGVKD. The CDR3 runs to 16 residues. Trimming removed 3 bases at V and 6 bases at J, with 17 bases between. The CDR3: CAISDLTQGRAGELFF. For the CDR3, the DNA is TGTGCCATCAGTGATCTGACCCAGGGGCGGGCCGGGGAGCTGTTTTTT.

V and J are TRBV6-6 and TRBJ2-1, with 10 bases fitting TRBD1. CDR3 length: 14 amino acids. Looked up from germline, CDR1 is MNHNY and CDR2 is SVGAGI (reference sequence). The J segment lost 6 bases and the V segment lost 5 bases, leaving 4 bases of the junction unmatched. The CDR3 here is CASSRGTGANEQFF. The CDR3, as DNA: TGTGCCAGCAGTAGGGGGACAGGGGCCAATGAGCAGTTCTTC.

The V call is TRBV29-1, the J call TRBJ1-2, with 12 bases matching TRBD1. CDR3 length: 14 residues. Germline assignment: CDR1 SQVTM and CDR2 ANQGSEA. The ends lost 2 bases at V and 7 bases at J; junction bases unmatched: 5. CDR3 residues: CSVEPGTGGGGYTF. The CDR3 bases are TGCAGCGTTGAACCCGGGACAGGGGGCGGTGGCTACACCTTC.

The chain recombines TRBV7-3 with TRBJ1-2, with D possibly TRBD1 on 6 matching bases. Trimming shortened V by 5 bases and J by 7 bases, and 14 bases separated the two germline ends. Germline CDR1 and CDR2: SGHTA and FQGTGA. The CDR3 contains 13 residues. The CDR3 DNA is TGTGCCAGCAGCCCCAGAGGGGGGGCTGGCTACACCTTC. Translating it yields CASSPRGGAGYTF.